This T cell receptor (beta chain) emerged from a study of T cell responses to AZD1222 COVID-19 vaccine. Findings and caveats of the study: Nearly half of spike-specific TCRs reportedly go after variant regions that carry no mutations. Spike-specific TCR breadth and depth both grew after two AZD1222 doses. Donors skewed white British and female; clonal diversity was possibly underestimated. Seropositive AZD1222 recipients at baseline numbered only five to seven.

Points on this clone: As yet, its antigen is unknown.

The method was immunoSEQ multiplex PCR; TCRdb's version includes in-frame clones alone and lacks a portion of them. This sample has 150,000 to 200,000 clones, with roughly 94% found just once. The TCR comes from an adult in good health. The starting material was peripheral blood, obtained on day 0 of AZD1222 vaccination.

CDR3 nucleotides: TGCGCCAGCAGTCGGACAGCTGCACAAGAGACCCAGTACTTC. Translation: CASSRTAAQETQYF. This chain joins TRBV5-1 and TRBJ2-5, with TRBD1 as a possible D gene (6 bases). The CDR3 has 14 residues. CDR1 and CDR2 (germline): SGHRS, YFSETQ. Trimming left V 5 bases short and J 2 bases short, with 13 bases between.